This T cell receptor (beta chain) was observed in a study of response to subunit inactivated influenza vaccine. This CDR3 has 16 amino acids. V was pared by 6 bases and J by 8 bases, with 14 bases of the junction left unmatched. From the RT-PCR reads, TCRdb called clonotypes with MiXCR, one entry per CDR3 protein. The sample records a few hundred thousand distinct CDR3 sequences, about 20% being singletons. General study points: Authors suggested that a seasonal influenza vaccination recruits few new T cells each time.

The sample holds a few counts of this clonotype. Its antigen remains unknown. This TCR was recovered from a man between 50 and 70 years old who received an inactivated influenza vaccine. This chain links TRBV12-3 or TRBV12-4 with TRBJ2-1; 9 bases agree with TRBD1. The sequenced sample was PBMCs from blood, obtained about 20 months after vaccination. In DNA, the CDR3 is TGTGCCAGCAGCTCCGAAACCGGGACAGGGCGATATGAGCAGTTCTTC. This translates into CASSSETGTGRYEQFF.